Listed below are T cell receptor beta chains from one sample, sequenced in a study of T cells in Graves' hyperthyroidism and ophthalmopathy. TCRdb used MiXCR to reprocess the multiplex PCR reads, holding one entry per CDR3 protein. The table lists hundreds of thousands of distinct CDR3 sequences, approximately 15% of them singletons. The material sequenced was blood. Receptor source: a woman under 30 with Graves' hyperthyroidism. Each CDR3 is given with its conserved first and last residue. Only some rows state a clone size, as once, few, many or a class for expanded clones.

v_call clone_size cdr3_aa
TRBV20-1 many CSARRLAGSYEQYF
TRBV6-1 NA CASSEKQSNQPQHF
TRBV3-1 many CASSHERDDVIGELFF
TRBV20-1 many CSARDPGLAGGLPLGNEQFF
TRBV12-3/TRBV12-4 few CASTKRAGLDTQYF
TRBV11-3 few CASSLPIRAGGADNEQFF
TRBV28 many CASISAGRDGYTF
TRBV18 many CASSPPRATEAFF
TRBV30 NA CAWSRGLAGPTYEQYF
TRBV12-3/TRBV12-4 NA CASRPSRRVGEQYF
TRBV7-2 few CASSLRGQVKALGYTF
TRBV7-9 many CASSPVTGMDGYTF
TRBV7-9 many CASRAGTTYEQYF
TRBV19 NA CASSPYRGQGQETQYF
TRBV6-1 NA CASSEGWGGEQFF
TRBV7-9 few CASSESGIETQYF
TRBV6-1 NA CASSEQGAFEKLFF
TRBV20-1 NA CSARRATNEKLFF
TRBV27 many CASSFFQRDGTGDTGELFF
TRBV28 few CASTPGGRSYGYTF
TRBV12-3/TRBV12-4 few CASSFRRSGGASYEQYF
TRBV7-9 few CASSRDGTSYNEQFF
TRBV11-1 NA CASSLVINGGEQYF
TRBV6-2/TRBV6-3 many CASSAGTGNNQPQHF
TRBV6-2/TRBV6-3 NA CASSSPGSQETQFF
TRBV3-1 few CASSRDTVPSYEQYF
TRBV7-2 many CASSLNLVDEQFF
TRBV20-1 many CSARDVYRATDTQYF
TRBV29-1 many CSVERGGRTEAFF